This entry features one T cell receptor (beta chain) sequence. This CDR3 has 14 amino acids. CDR1 is KGHSH, CDR2 LQKENI, per germline. V was shortened by 5 bases and J by 3 bases, with 13 bases between the two germline ends. This record comes from a study of blood T cell repertoires in COVID-19. In the study overall: Collection of acute and convalescent COVID-19 samples took place in the United States, Italy and Spain. Sample material is recorded as cDNA or gDNA derived from T cells, B-cell-depleted T cells, or PBMCs.

TCRdb's table, derived via immunoSEQ multiplex PCR, lists solely in-frame clones and lacks some. This sample yields 53,000 or so clones, of which approximately 88% are seen a single time; approximately 17% belongs to the top ten. Sequencing was carried out using peripheral blood. The chain couples TRBV18 to TRBJ1-2; D unresolved. The receptor was isolated from a man between 65 and 85 years old with active COVID-19. The CDR3 DNA reads as TGTGCCAGCTCATCACAGCTTATGGACTATGGCTACACCTTC. It codes for CASSSQLMDYGYTF.